A selection of T cell receptor beta chains follows, all from one sample in a study of glioma-infiltrating T cells after dendritic cell vaccination. TCRdb's table, derived via immunoSEQ multiplex PCR, lists solely in-frame clones and lacks some. The table records 80,000 to 95,000 clones, approximately 81% of them present only once. Source: blood, taken after dendritic cell vaccination. These receptors came from a human donor with glioblastoma. Each CDR3 is given with its conserved first and last residue. Fields, in order: clone size, V gene, D gene, J gene, CDR3 protein, CDR3 DNA. A D gene is named only where the DNA matches it firmly. Rows may omit the clone size; those that give it use once, few, many or a size class.

clone size: NA; V gene: TRBV11-2; D gene: NA; J gene: TRBJ1-1; CDR3 protein: CASSLEAGNTEAFF; CDR3 DNA: TGTGCCAGCAGCTTAGAGGCGGGGAACACTGAAGCTTTCTTT
clone size: NA; V gene: TRBV2; D gene: NA; J gene: TRBJ2-4; CDR3 protein: CASSLGGLSAKNIQYF; CDR3 DNA: TGTGCCAGCAGCCTAGGAGGTTTATCAGCCAAAAACATTCAGTACTTC
clone size: NA; V gene: TRBV5-1; D gene: TRBD1; J gene: TRBJ1-2; CDR3 protein: CASSIDRGRGYTF; CDR3 DNA: TGCGCCAGCAGCATCGACAGGGGGCGAGGCTACACCTTC
clone size: NA; V gene: TRBV5-6; D gene: NA; J gene: TRBJ2-7; CDR3 protein: CASSLEPSSYEQYF; CDR3 DNA: TGTGCCAGCAGCTTGGAACCTAGCTCCTACGAGCAGTACTTC
clone size: once; V gene: TRBV6-4; D gene: TRBD2; J gene: TRBJ2-3; CDR3 protein: CASSPGTSGVTDTQYF; CDR3 DNA: TGTGCCAGCAGTCCTGGGACTAGCGGGGTCACAGATACGCAGTATTTT
clone size: NA; V gene: TRBV19; D gene: TRBD1; J gene: TRBJ2-7; CDR3 protein: CASSIEGQGNPYEQYF; CDR3 DNA: TGTGCCAGTAGTATAGAGGGACAGGGGAACCCCTACGAGCAGTACTTC
clone size: NA; V gene: TRBV30; D gene: TRBD1; J gene: TRBJ2-7; CDR3 protein: CAWRRQGGSYEQYF; CDR3 DNA: TGTGCCTGGAGAAGACAGGGGGGATCCTACGAGCAGTACTTC
clone size: NA; V gene: TRBV5-4; D gene: TRBD2; J gene: TRBJ2-3; CDR3 protein: CASSLVGLATDTQYF; CDR3 DNA: TGTGCCAGCAGCTTGGTGGGACTAGCGACAGATACGCAGTATTTT
clone size: NA; V gene: TRBV5-6; D gene: NA; J gene: TRBJ2-7; CDR3 protein: CASSLVGRGYEQYF; CDR3 DNA: TGTGCCAGCAGCTTGGTTGGAAGAGGGTACGAGCAGTACTTC
clone size: NA; V gene: TRBV11-3; D gene: TRBD1; J gene: TRBJ2-7; CDR3 protein: CASSLRTGGTYEQYF; CDR3 DNA: TGTGCCAGCAGCCTACGGACAGGGGGAACCTACGAGCAGTACTTC
clone size: NA; V gene: TRBV28; D gene: NA; J gene: TRBJ2-7; CDR3 protein: CASSSPGYEQYF; CDR3 DNA: TGTGCCAGCAGTTCGCCGGGGTACGAGCAGTACTTC
clone size: NA; V gene: TRBV5-1; D gene: TRBD1; J gene: TRBJ2-1; CDR3 protein: CASSVRQGAGHEQFF; CDR3 DNA: TGCGCCAGCAGCGTAAGACAGGGGGCAGGGCATGAGCAGTTCTTC
clone size: once; V gene: TRBV13; D gene: NA; J gene: TRBJ1-2; CDR3 protein: CASSLASSGFYGYTF; CDR3 DNA: TGTGCCAGCAGCTTGGCATCTAGCGGGTTCTATGGCTACACCTTC
clone size: NA; V gene: TRBV7-2; D gene: TRBD2; J gene: TRBJ2-3; CDR3 protein: CASSPPAGLLGDTQYF; CDR3 DNA: TGTGCCAGCAGCCCCCCCGCGGGACTACTAGGGGATACGCAGTATTTT
clone size: NA; V gene: TRBV25-1; D gene: TRBD1; J gene: TRBJ2-3; CDR3 protein: CASSEYRDRGLGTDTQYF; CDR3 DNA: TGTGCCAGCAGTGAATATAGGGACAGGGGTTTGGGCACAGATACGCAGTATTTT
clone size: NA; V gene: TRBV2; D gene: NA; J gene: TRBJ2-2; CDR3 protein: CASRADGNTGELFF; CDR3 DNA: TGTGCCAGCAGAGCGGACGGTAACACCGGGGAGCTGTTTTTT
clone size: NA; V gene: TRBV5-1; D gene: NA; J gene: TRBJ1-3; CDR3 protein: CASSLAGQPGNTIYF; CDR3 DNA: TGCGCCAGCAGCTTGGCAGGGCAGCCTGGAAACACCATATATTTT
clone size: NA; V gene: TRBV2; D gene: NA; J gene: TRBJ2-1; CDR3 protein: CASTRISTGASKQFF; CDR3 DNA: TGTGCCAGCACTAGGATAAGCACTGGCGCCAGCAAGCAGTTCTTC
clone size: NA; V gene: TRBV27; D gene: NA; J gene: TRBJ1-1; CDR3 protein: CASSPLGGYTEAFF; CDR3 DNA: TGTGCCAGCAGTCCCCTGGGGGGGTACACTGAAGCTTTCTTT
clone size: few; V gene: TRBV6-5; D gene: TRBD1; J gene: TRBJ1-1; CDR3 protein: CASTGGTPEAFF; CDR3 DNA: TGTGCCAGCACAGGGGGCACGCCTGAAGCTTTCTTT
clone size: NA; V gene: TRBV7-9; D gene: NA; J gene: TRBJ2-3; CDR3 protein: CASLGNPLNTDTQYF; CDR3 DNA: TGTGCCAGTCTCGGGAATCCTCTGAACACAGATACGCAGTATTTT
clone size: NA; V gene: TRBV2; D gene: NA; J gene: TRBJ1-2; CDR3 protein: CASSWDTYGYTF; CDR3 DNA: TGTGCCAGCAGTTGGGACACCTATGGCTACACCTTC
clone size: few; V gene: TRBV6-5; D gene: TRBD2; J gene: TRBJ2-2; CDR3 protein: CASSYSTLAVTGELFF; CDR3 DNA: TGTGCCAGCAGTTACTCGACACTAGCGGTCACCGGGGAGCTGTTTTTT
clone size: NA; V gene: TRBV9; D gene: NA; J gene: TRBJ2-7; CDR3 protein: CASSAPVYEQYF; CDR3 DNA: TGTGCCAGCAGCGCCCCCGTTTACGAGCAGTACTTC
clone size: few; V gene: TRBV28; D gene: NA; J gene: TRBJ1-3; CDR3 protein: CATVSGGAGGNTIYF; CDR3 DNA: TGTGCCACCGTATCGGGGGGCGCAGGTGGAAACACCATATATTTT